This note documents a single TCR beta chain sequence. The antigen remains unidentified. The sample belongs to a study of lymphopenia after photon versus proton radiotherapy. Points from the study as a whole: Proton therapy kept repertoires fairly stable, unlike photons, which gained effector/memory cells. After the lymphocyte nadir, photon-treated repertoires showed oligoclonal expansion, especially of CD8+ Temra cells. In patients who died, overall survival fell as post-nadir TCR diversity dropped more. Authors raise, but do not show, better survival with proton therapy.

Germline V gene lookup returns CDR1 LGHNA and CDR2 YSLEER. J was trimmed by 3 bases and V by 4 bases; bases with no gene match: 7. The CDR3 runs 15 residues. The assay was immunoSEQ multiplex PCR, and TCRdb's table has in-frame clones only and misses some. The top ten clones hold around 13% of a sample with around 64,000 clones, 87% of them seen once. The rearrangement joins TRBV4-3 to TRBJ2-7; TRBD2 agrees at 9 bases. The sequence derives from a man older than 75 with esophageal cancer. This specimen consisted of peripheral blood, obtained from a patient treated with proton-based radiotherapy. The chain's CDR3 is CASSPGLALDYEQYF. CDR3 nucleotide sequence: TGCGCCAGCAGCCCTGGACTAGCGCTAGACTACGAGCAGTACTTC.